This T cell receptor (beta chain) was recorded in a study of blood T cell repertoires in COVID-19 (dated by TCRdb to 2018 to 2021). About the full investigation: Collaborator samples came from the United States, Italy and Spain and covered acute and convalescent phases of COVID-19. The material from the prospective study consisted of cDNA or gDNA derived from T cells, B-cell-depleted T cells, or PBMCs. Subjects who had been exposed to COVID-19, were actively infected with it, or had recovered from it provided the deeply sampled blood TCRbeta repertoires that made up the dataset. The repertoires were made available in a free public database intended to serve as a resource for research on the immune response to SARS-CoV-2. Samples came from the ongoing ImmuneRACE study (first 160 participants) plus 1,254 subjects from 6 global collaborators. Sample metadata almost always included a de-identified subject ID, COVID-19 status, age in years and sex. Where HLA class I and class II types were available, the types were taken from metadata supplied by the sample provider, not from assay-based typing.

The germline V gene gives CDR1 as MNHEY and CDR2 as SVGEGT. From the cysteine through the phenylalanine, the CDR3 covers 15 amino acids. The retained sequence is limited to the CDR3, 45 bases, with the frame set at the first base. Ends trimmed: V by 2 bases, J by 2 bases; bases unmatched to a gene: 2. The collaborating institutions used their own protocols to collect whole blood in K2EDTA tubes. Collaborator samples were shipped for TCRbeta analysis as frozen whole blood, isolated PBMCs, or DNA extracted from either sample type. As to this clone: Its cognate antigen has yet to be identified. No base-level quality is on record; no much larger clone is a single base apart.

Findings and caveats that apply to the study as a whole: Clinical and demographic metadata were provided uncurated, with the amount varying by source and participant.

TCRbeta CDR3 regions were amplified from genomic DNA by means of the immunoSEQ Assay, a bias-controlled multiplex PCR. The paper's processing steps were these. The number of nucleated cells in each sample was estimated from the amplification of reference gene primers within the assay. Sequence reads were collapsed and filtered to measure the absolute abundance of every unique TCRbeta CDR3 rearrangement. For each sample, productive Simpson clonality was calculated as the square root of Simpson's diversity index over productive rearrangements. Sourced from immuneACCESS, this table was stored by TCRdb with only in-frame sequences that have V and J called. A share of the clones is absent; for the studies checked, an unresolved V gene accounts for under half, and the remainder has no known explanation. That table supplies the V and J calls and clone size; D and trimming were determined from the DNA. The sample records about 140,000 clones, roughly 80% of which are singletons. Roughly 15% of the sample is in the top ten clones.

Sequenced material: peripheral blood. This TCR came from a man in his fifties or sixties with acute or convalescent COVID-19. In this chain, TRBV6-2 or TRBV6-3 is recombined with TRBJ2-7; TRBD2 matches 11 bases in the middle. CDR3 loop: CASSYGTSGTYEQYF. The DNA sequence reads TGTGCCAGCAGTTACGGGACTAGCGGAACCTACGAGCAGTACTTC.